A selection of T cell receptor beta chains follows, all from one sample in a study of response to subunit inactivated influenza vaccine. TCRdb reprocessed the RT-PCR reads with MiXCR, giving one entry per CDR3 protein. The table lists about 520,000 distinct CDR3 sequences, approximately 7.3% of them singletons, with about an eighth in the top ten. The starting material was PBMCs from blood, obtained less than 30 months after vaccination. The receptors were sampled from a man between 50 and 75 years old who received an inactivated influenza vaccine. The CDR3 runs from the conserved cysteine through the conserved F or W. D genes are given only for firm matches. Clone size appears in some rows only: once, few, many, or a class for an expanded clone.

.,.,TRBJ2-1,TRBV20-1,CSASFGGYGDNEQFF,TGCAGTGCTAGTTTTGGGGGGTACGGGGACAATGAGCAGTTCTTC
.,few,TRBJ1-2,TRBV21-1,CASSLRDRGGYTF,TGTGCCAGCAGCCTCCGGGACAGAGGGGGCTACACCTTC
TRBD2,many,TRBJ2-7,TRBV20-1,CSARDSSGGRSYEQYF,TGCAGTGCTAGGGATTCCAGCGGGGGGCGATCCTACGAGCAGTACTTC
.,few,TRBJ1-1,TRBV6-2/TRBV6-3,CASSFGLSNTEAFF,TGTGCCAGTTCATTCGGACTTTCGAACACTGAAGCTTTCTTT
TRBD1,many,TRBJ1-2,TRBV27,CASSYAPGQGAGSYGYTF,TGTGCCAGCAGTTATGCCCCGGGACAGGGGGCGGGAAGCTATGGCTACACCTTC
.,.,TRBJ1-2,TRBV6-2/TRBV6-3,CASREGSGYYGYTF,TGTGCCAGCAGGGAGGGTTCAGGTTACTATGGCTACACCTTC
.,.,TRBJ1-2,TRBV27,CASSSGLYYGYTF,TGTGCCAGCAGTTCCGGGCTTTACTATGGCTACACCTTC
.,few,TRBJ2-2,TRBV20-1,CSARVGANTGELFF,TGCAGTGCTAGAGTAGGAGCTAACACCGGGGAGCTGTTTTTT
.,.,TRBJ1-1,TRBV5-5,CASSLVEGSAFF,TGTGCCAGCAGCTTGGTAGAGGGGTCAGCTTTCTTT
TRBD1,.,TRBJ2-7,TRBV2,CASSVRRTGSSYEQYF,TGTGCCAGCAGTGTGCGTAGGACAGGGAGCTCCTACGAGCAGTACTTC
.,few,TRBJ1-2,TRBV20-1,CSARPGADNYGYTF,TGCAGTGCCCGGCCGGGGGCCGATAACTATGGCTACACCTTC
TRBD1,.,TRBJ2-7,TRBV20-1,CSAELGQGAYEQYF,TGCAGTGCAGAACTAGGACAGGGGGCCTACGAGCAGTACTTC
.,.,TRBJ2-1,TRBV29-1,CSVGSGATFPSYNEQFF,TGCAGCGTTGGCTCAGGGGCCACGTTCCCCTCCTACAATGAGCAGTTCTTC
.,few,TRBJ1-3,TRBV20-1,CSASGESIYF,TGCAGTGCGAGCGGGGAGTCCATATATTTT
TRBD2,.,TRBJ2-7,TRBV12-3/TRBV12-4,CASSLWREGPEQYF,TGTGCCAGCAGTTTATGGAGGGAGGGCCCAGAGCAGTACTTC
.,many,TRBJ1-1,TRBV10-3,CAISESMGRGATEAFF,TGTGCCATCAGTGAGTCGATGGGGAGGGGAGCCACTGAAGCTTTCTTT
TRBD1,.,TRBJ2-3,TRBV5-1,CASSFGTGGRADTQYF,TGCGCCAGCAGCTTTGGGACAGGGGGCCGGGCAGATACGCAGTATTTT
TRBD2,.,TRBJ2-1,TRBV10-3,CAISAGTRNNEQFF,TGTGCCATCAGTGCCGGGACTAGGAACAATGAGCAGTTCTTC
.,few,TRBJ2-7,TRBV5-5,CASSLGSSEQYF,TGTGCCAGCAGCTTGGGCAGTTCCGAGCAGTACTTC
.,many,TRBJ2-3,TRBV5-1,CASRPTVDTDTQYF,TGCGCCAGCAGGCCAACGGTTGACACAGATACGCAGTATTTT
TRBD2,.,TRBJ2-1,TRBV7-3,CASSSGLTGGGEQFF,TGTGCCAGCAGCTCTGGACTGACGGGGGGAGGGGAGCAGTTCTTC
.,.,TRBJ2-5,TRBV27,CASSSSPGLKETQYF,TGTGCCAGCAGTTCTTCCCCTGGGCTAAAAGAGACCCAGTACTTC
.,.,TRBJ2-3,TRBV3-1,CASSQDGRTTDTQYF,TGTGCCAGCAGCCAAGATGGTAGGACTACGGATACGCAGTATTTT
TRBD2,many,TRBJ2-5,TRBV5-1,CASSPWTSGGQTQYF,TGCGCCAGCAGCCCTTGGACTAGCGGGGGACAGACCCAGTACTTC
TRBD2,.,TRBJ2-7,TRBV7-2,CASSPHSGRALEQYF,TGTGCCAGCAGCCCCCATAGCGGGAGGGCCCTCGAGCAGTACTTC
TRBD1,few,TRBJ2-5,TRBV4-3,CASSHVWGQQETQYF,TGCGCCAGCAGCCACGTTTGGGGACAGCAAGAGACCCAGTACTTC
TRBD2,few,TRBJ2-1,TRBV20-1,CSASDRPSGSSVNEQFF,TGCAGTGCTTCCGACCGGCCTAGCGGGAGCTCTGTAAATGAGCAGTTCTTC
.,few,TRBJ2-3,TRBV20-1,CSARDTLDPQYF,TGCAGTGCCCGGGACACTCTAGATCCGCAGTATTTT
.,few,TRBJ1-6,TRBV6-1,CASSEARFSSPLHF,TGTGCCAGCAGTGAAGCTCGGTTCAGTTCACCCCTCCACTTT
TRBD1,few,TRBJ1-5,TRBV6-5,CASSSLGQGNQPQHF,TGTGCCAGCAGTTCCTTAGGACAGGGAAATCAGCCCCAGCATTTT
.,few,TRBJ2-1,TRBV4-2,CASSQVGPYNEQFF,TGTGCCAGCAGCCAAGTGGGCCCCTACAATGAGCAGTTCTTC
TRBD2,many,TRBJ2-5,TRBV6-2/TRBV6-3,CASRRLAGGPGETQYF,TGTGCCAGCAGGCGACTAGCGGGGGGGCCTGGAGAGACCCAGTACTTC
.,many,TRBJ2-4,TRBV4-3,CASSQDRTIAKNIQYF,TGCGCCAGCAGCCAAGACAGGACCATAGCCAAAAACATTCAGTACTTC
.,.,TRBJ1-5,TRBV3-1,CASGQGAQGNQPQHF,TGTGCCAGCGGCCAAGGTGCGCAGGGGAATCAGCCCCAGCATTTT
TRBD2,few,TRBJ2-1,TRBV4-2,CASGWDYNNEQFF,TGTGCCAGCGGTTGGGACTACAACAATGAGCAGTTCTTC
TRBD1,many,TRBJ1-1,TRBV4-3,CASSQEPGGTEAFF,TGCGCCAGCAGCCAAGAACCAGGGGGCACTGAAGCTTTCTTT
TRBD1,many,TRBJ2-7,TRBV5-1,CASSLEQGAYEQYF,TGCGCCAGCAGCTTGGAACAGGGGGCTTACGAGCAGTACTTC
TRBD1,.,TRBJ1-2,TRBV5-5,CASSLQGAVNYGYTF,TGTGCCAGCAGCTTGCAGGGGGCTGTTAACTATGGCTACACCTTC
TRBD1,few,TRBJ1-2,TRBV5-5,CASSLGTGAYGYTF,TGTGCCAGCAGCCTCGGGACAGGGGCCTATGGCTACACCTTC
.,many,TRBJ2-5,TRBV12-3/TRBV12-4,CASSFGVETQYF,TGTGCCAGCAGTTTTGGGGTGGAGACCCAGTACTTC
.,.,TRBJ1-5,TRBV6-2/TRBV6-3,CASSYYEFGLGTALPQHF,TGTGCCAGCAGTTACTACGAATTCGGACTCGGTACAGCATTGCCCCAGCATTTT
.,many,TRBJ2-5,TRBV12-3/TRBV12-4,CASSLSKGTQYF,TGTGCCAGCAGTTTGAGTAAAGGGACCCAGTACTTC
.,.,TRBJ2-3,TRBV3-1,CASSHLAEDTDTQYF,TGTGCCAGCAGCCACTTGGCGGAAGACACAGATACGCAGTATTTT
TRBD1,few,TRBJ1-6,TRBV11-2,CASSLGPDRANSPLHF,TGTGCCAGCAGCTTGGGCCCAGACAGGGCCAATTCACCCCTCCACTTT
.,few,TRBJ2-7,TRBV7-2,CASSLRPNEQYF,TGTGCCAGCAGCTTACGCCCCAACGAGCAGTACTTC
.,.,TRBJ2-4,TRBV2,CASSGGRAKYIQYF,TGTGCCAGCAGCGGGGGACGGGCCAAATACATTCAGTACTTC
TRBD1,.,TRBJ1-1,TRBV20-1,CSAGQDNTEAFF,TGCAGTGCCGGACAGGATAACACTGAAGCTTTCTTT
.,many,TRBJ2-3,TRBV20-1,CSAVPNTDTQYF,TGCAGTGCTGTCCCCAACACAGATACGCAGTATTTT
TRBD2,few,TRBJ2-3,TRBV20-1,CSAKSGSTYTDTQYF,TGCAGTGCAAAGAGCGGGAGCACGTACACAGATACGCAGTATTTT
.,few,TRBJ2-6,TRBV7-9,CASSLRQLSGANVLTF,TGTGCCAGCAGCTTACGACAGCTCTCTGGGGCCAACGTCCTGACTTTC
.,few,TRBJ1-2,TRBV29-1,CSSRGGDKGNYGYTF,TGCAGCTCAAGGGGAGGGGACAAGGGGAACTATGGCTACACCTTC
.,few,TRBJ2-5,TRBV20-1,CSVVRSAGETQYF,TGCAGTGTTGTACGTTCGGCAGGGGAGACCCAGTACTTC
.,few,TRBJ1-6,TRBV25-1,CASSEKGVGSPLHF,TGTGCCAGCAGTGAGAAGGGGGTAGGCTCACCCCTCCACTTT
.,.,TRBJ2-5,TRBV7-2,CASTAVGFVETQYF,TGTGCCAGCACCGCCGTCGGGTTTGTGGAGACCCAGTACTTC
TRBD1,few,TRBJ1-1,TRBV5-1,CASAGGFQNTEAFF,TGCGCCAGTGCAGGGGGCTTTCAGAACACTGAAGCTTTCTTT
.,many,TRBJ2-7,TRBV24-1,CATSDGSYEQYF,TGTGCCACCAGTGATGGCTCCTACGAGCAGTACTTC